The present TCR beta chain was sequenced within a study of OX40 agonist ivuxolimab in advanced cancers. The method was immunoSEQ multiplex PCR; TCRdb's version includes in-frame clones alone and lacks a portion of them. This sample has some 100,000 clones, with 70% to 85% found just once. This clone occurred once. The ends were cut back, 2 bases at V and 3 bases at J, with 14 bases in the middle. The CDR3 has 16 residues. In germline, CDR1 is KGHSH, CDR2 LQKENI. The TCR was taken from an adult with an advanced solid tumor such as melanoma, head and neck, liver or kidney cancer. Material: CD4+ or CD8+ T cells sorted from blood, obtained in a trial of the OX40 agonist ivuxolimab. The chain recombines TRBV18 with TRBJ1-5, with D unclear. CDR3 in DNA: TGTGCCAGCTCACCAGAGAACGGGCAGGTCAATCAGCCCCAGCATTTT. It is translated as CASSPENGQVNQPQHF.